This T cell receptor beta chain is from a study of post-analysis software for immune sequencing data. Overall study results and limits: There were five or six TRBV segments more frequent in patients than controls, and TRBV5-6, TRBV5-1 and TRBV20-1 were among them. F measure clustering grouped samples strongly by preparation batch.

Carried by the TCR beta cDNA libraries were unique molecular identifiers. TCRdb processed the PCR reads anew with MiXCR; each CDR3 protein has one entry. The table records 750,000 to 900,000 distinct CDR3 sequences, about 45% of them present only once. The germline CDR1 and CDR2 sequences are SGHRS and YFSETQ. The CDR3 has 15 residues. Trimming removed 0 bases at V and 1 base at J, with 10 bases between. Turning to this clonotype: The antigen remains unidentified.

Sequencing used blood. The sequence was collected from a girl aged 5-17 years with multiple sclerosis. This chain links TRBV5-1 with TRBJ1-1; the D is unclear. CDR3 residues: CASSLGDLRNTEAFF. The CDR3 DNA sequence: TGCGCCAGCAGCTTGGGCGACCTCAGGAACACTGAAGCTTTCTTT.